Reported below is one T cell receptor beta chain. The antigen is undetermined. The CDR3 is made up of 15 amino acids. Germline V gene sequence: CDR1 SGHTS, CDR2 YDEGEE. V shed 5 bases, J shed 5 bases, and the junction held 7 bases outside the gene matches. Time point in this sample: newly diagnosed GD, antithyroid drugs for less than 3 months. The TCR library used RNA extracted from PBMCs. These data originate in a study of regulatory T cells in long-lasting Graves disease. Study results and limitations: Persistent-disease Graves' patients showed less TCR diversity than new cases. Limited sample numbers may have lowered accuracy.

Arm-PCR of CDR3 regions and iRepertoire HTBI primers were the basis on which TCR beta libraries were built. MiXCR was run by TCRdb on the multiplex PCR reads, yielding one entry per CDR3 protein. The sample has about 620,000 distinct CDR3 sequences, less than 20% seen once. These records were also assigned to another study, of T cells in Graves' hyperthyroidism and ophthalmopathy. According to that study: The HTBI set primed first-round TCR CDR3 RT-PCR.

This TCR derives from a woman aged 25-40 years with Graves disease. Sequencing used peripheral blood mononuclear cells (PBMCs), obtained at new diagnosis, from a patient treated with antithyroid drugs. V usage is TRBV5-8 and J usage is TRBJ2-2, with 9 positions matching TRBD1. CDR3 in DNA: TGTGCCAGCAGTCATGGGGACAGGGTGACCGGGGAGCTGTTTTTT. Residues: CASSHGDRVTGELFF.